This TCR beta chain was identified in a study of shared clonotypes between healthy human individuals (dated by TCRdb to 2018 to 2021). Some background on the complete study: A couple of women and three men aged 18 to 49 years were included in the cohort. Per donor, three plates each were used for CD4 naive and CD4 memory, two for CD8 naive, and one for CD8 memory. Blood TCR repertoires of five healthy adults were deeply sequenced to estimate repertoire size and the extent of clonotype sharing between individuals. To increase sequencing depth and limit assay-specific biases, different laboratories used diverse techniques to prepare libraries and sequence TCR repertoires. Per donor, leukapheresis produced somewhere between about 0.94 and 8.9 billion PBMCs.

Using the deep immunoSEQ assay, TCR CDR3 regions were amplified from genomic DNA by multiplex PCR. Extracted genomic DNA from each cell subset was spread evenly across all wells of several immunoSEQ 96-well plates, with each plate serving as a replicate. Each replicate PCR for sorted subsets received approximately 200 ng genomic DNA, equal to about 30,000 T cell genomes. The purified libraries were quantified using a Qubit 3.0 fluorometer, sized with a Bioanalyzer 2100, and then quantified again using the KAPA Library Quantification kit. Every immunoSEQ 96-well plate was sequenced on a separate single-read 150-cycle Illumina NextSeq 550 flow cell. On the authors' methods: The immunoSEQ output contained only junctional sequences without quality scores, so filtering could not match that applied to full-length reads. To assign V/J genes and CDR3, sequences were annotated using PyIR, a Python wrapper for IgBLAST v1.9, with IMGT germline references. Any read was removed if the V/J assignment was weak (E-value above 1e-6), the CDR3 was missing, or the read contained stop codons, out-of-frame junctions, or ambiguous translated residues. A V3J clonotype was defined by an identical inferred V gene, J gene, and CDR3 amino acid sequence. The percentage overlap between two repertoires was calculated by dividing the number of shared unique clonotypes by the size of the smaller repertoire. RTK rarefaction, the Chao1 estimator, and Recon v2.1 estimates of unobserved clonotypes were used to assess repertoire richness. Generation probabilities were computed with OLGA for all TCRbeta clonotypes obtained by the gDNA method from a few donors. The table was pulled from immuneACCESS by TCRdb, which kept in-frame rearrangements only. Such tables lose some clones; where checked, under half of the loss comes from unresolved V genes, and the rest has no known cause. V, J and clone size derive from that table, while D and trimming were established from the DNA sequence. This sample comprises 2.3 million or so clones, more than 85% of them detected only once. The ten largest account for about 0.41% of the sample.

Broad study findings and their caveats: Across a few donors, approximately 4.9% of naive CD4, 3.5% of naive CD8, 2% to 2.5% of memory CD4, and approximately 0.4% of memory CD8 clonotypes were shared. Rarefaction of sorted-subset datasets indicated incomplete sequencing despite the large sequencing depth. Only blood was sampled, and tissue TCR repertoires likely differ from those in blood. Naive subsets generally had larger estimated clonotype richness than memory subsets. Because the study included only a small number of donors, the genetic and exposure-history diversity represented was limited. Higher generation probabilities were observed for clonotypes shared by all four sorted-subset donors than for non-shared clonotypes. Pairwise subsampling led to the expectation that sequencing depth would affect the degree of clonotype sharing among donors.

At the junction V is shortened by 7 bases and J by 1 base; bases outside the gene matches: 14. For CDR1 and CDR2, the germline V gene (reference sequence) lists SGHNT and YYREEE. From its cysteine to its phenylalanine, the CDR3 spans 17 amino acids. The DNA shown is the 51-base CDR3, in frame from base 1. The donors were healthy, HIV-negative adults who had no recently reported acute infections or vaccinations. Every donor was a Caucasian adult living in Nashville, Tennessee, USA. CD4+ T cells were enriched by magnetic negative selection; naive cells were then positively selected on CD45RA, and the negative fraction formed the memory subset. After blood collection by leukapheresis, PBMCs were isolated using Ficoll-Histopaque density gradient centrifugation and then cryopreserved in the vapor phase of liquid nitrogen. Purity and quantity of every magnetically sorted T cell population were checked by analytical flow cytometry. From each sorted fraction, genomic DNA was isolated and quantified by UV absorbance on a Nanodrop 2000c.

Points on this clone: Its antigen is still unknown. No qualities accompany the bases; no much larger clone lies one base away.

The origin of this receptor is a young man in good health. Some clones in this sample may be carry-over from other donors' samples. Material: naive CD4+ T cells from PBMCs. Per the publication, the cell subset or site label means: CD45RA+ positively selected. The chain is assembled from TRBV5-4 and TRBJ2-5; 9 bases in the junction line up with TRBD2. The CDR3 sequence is CASSPRGRASAQETQYF. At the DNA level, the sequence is TGTGCCAGCTCCCCCCGCGGGAGGGCCAGTGCCCAAGAGACCCAGTACTTC.